This T cell receptor (beta chain) was sequenced in a study of blood T cell repertoires in COVID-19. Study background: Acute and convalescent COVID-19 specimens originated in the United States, Italy and Spain. PBMCs, B-cell-depleted T cells, or T cells provided the cDNA or gDNA that made up the material.

As processed by the authors: Amplifying reference gene primers gave estimates of nucleated cell counts. TCRdb keeps only in-frame clones here, not all; method: immunoSEQ multiplex PCR. For V, J and clone size, that table is used; D and trimming come from the DNA. The sample yields a few hundred thousand clones, about 89% seen once. Material: peripheral blood. This clonotype was obtained from a man aged 25-45 years with acute or convalescent COVID-19.

The CDR3 bases are TGTGCCAGCAGCGAACAGGGTAGGAGCACAGATACGCAGTATTTT. Protein: CASSEQGRSTDTQYF. V gene TRBV2 combines with J gene TRBJ2-3, with a possible D match to TRBD1 (6 bases). The CDR3 is made up of 15 amino acids. The V end lost 6 bases, the J end lost 0 bases, and 13 bases lay between the germline ends. Looked up from germline, CDR1 is SNHLY and CDR2 is FYNNEI.